The clone carrying this T cell receptor (beta chain) was counted a few times. The repertoire was sequenced with immunoSEQ multiplex PCR; TCRdb's copy has only in-frame clones and lacks some. The sample comprises some 30,000 clones, around 73% of which are singletons, and around a third rests with the top ten. The CDR3 contains 16 residues. This record belongs to a study of T cells in localized non-small cell lung cancer. The source was peripheral blood, collected before any cancer treatment. The rearrangement joins TRBV21-1 to TRBJ1-2. TRBV21-1 is tagged as a pseudogene. The TCR originated in a male donor older than 55 with stage II squamous cell lung carcinoma. In DNA, the CDR3 is TGTGCCAGCAGCTTGGGGGGGATCCGGGCTAACTATGGCTACACCTTC. Protein: CASSLGGIRANYGYTF.